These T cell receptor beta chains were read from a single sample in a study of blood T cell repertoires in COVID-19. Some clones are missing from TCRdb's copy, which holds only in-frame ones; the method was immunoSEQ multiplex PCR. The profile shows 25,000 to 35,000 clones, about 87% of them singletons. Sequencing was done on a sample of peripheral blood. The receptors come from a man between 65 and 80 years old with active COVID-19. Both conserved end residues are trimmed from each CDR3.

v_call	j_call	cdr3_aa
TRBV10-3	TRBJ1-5	AISGERDNQPQH
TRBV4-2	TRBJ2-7	ASSQDGVGQGAYEQY
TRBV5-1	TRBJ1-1	ASSPPTGGTVEAF
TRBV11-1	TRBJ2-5	ASSLVADRGRETQY
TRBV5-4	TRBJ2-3	ASSEVIRGSTDTQY
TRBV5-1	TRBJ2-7	ASSLVSYEQY
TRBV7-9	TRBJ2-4	ASSHGTGGTIQY
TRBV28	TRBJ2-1	ASSRRGGEQF
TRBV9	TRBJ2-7	ASSVVFRELKVEQY
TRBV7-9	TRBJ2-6	ASSPGAGANVLT
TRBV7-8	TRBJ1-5	ASSLGGDIRNQPQH
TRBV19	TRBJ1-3	ASSILGARGNTIY
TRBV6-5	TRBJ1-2	ASIPGREAGYT
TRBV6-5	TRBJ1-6	ASRLGQDSPLH
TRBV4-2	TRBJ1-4	ASSQEGRRGEKLF
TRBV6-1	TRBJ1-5	ASSAGTGNWGNQPQH